Shown below are 13 T cell receptor beta chains from a single sample sequenced in a study of T cells in narcolepsy. Libraries were prepared by immunoSEQ multiplex PCR; TCRdb keeps only in-frame clonotypes and omits some of them. The table lists over 30,000 clones, around 82% of them singletons. Input material: CD45RA- memory CD4+ T cells from PBMCs. These receptors originate from a human donor with narcolepsy.

The V call is TRBV10-3, the J call TRBJ2-3; the D gene is possibly TRBD2 (5 bases). This CDR3 is built from 16 residues. Trimming removed 6 bases from V and 0 bases from J, with 16 bases in between. CDR1 and CDR2 from the germline V gene are ENHRY and SYGVKD. The chain's CDR3 is CAISLTSSTSTDTQYF. DNA of the CDR3: TGTGCCATCAGCCTAACTAGTTCGACTAGCACAGATACGCAGTATTTT.

The gene calls are TRBV10-3 and TRBJ2-4, with 8 bases lining up with TRBD1. The V segment lost 0 bases and the J segment 7 bases; nucleotides outside the gene matches: 8. This CDR3 has 16 residues. From germline, CDR1 is ENHRY and CDR2 SYGVKD. As DNA, the CDR3 is TGTGCCATCAGTGAGTCGACAGGGGATAGGAGTAACATTCAGTACTTC. Protein product: CAISESTGDRSNIQYF.

The J gene is TRBJ2-1, the V gene TRBV5-6; 8 nucleotides match TRBD1. Germline lookup yields CDR1 SGHDT and CDR2 YYEEEE. The CDR3 totals 13 residues. Trimming at V came to 4 bases and at J to 4 bases, leaving 1 base not matched to a gene. As DNA, the CDR3 is TGTGCCAGCAGCGACAGGGGTTACAATGAGCAGTTCTTC. This sequence encodes CASSDRGYNEQFF.

The V gene is TRBV15, the J gene TRBJ2-3; D not resolved. CDR3 length: 15 amino acids. V dropped 0 bases and J dropped 6 bases, with 13 bases sitting between them. The germline V gene encodes CDR1 LNHNV and CDR2 YYDKDF (reference sequence). This CDR3 reads CATSRDGAQADTQYF. The CDR3 nucleotides read TGTGCCACCAGCAGAGACGGAGCCCAGGCGGATACGCAGTATTTT.

The chain has TRBV4-1 and TRBJ2-1, with 10 bases matching TRBD2. This CDR3 is built from 19 residues. Germline-derived CDR1 and CDR2 are MGHRA and YSYEKL. Germline trimming cut 1 base from V and 1 base from J; bases unmatched to any gene: 10. Here the CDR3 DNA reads TGCGCCAGCAGCCAAGCTTCTAGCGGGGGAAGGGGGTCCTACAATGAGCAGTTCTTC. Protein sequence: CASSQASSGGRGSYNEQFF.

The count of this clone is one. The rearrangement joins TRBV28 to TRBJ1-2; 7 bases are a match to TRBD1. Germline assignment: CDR1 MDHEN and CDR2 SYDVKM. J was trimmed by 6 bases and V by 4 bases; bases with no gene match: 5. The CDR3 has 13 amino acids. The DNA of the CDR3 is TGTGCCAGCAGTTCCGGGACAGCGAATGGCTACACCTTC. Amino acid sequence: CASSSGTANGYTF.

The chain combines TRBV30 with TRBJ1-2; possible D gene TRBD1, 5 bases. Between the trimmed V and J ends, which lost 2 bases and 7 bases, there was a span of 11 bases. Germline V lookup: CDR1 GTSNPN, CDR2 SVGIG (reference sequence). The CDR3 is made up of 12 amino acids. CDR3 loop: CAWSWGSGGYTF. The DNA for the CDR3 is TGTGCCTGGAGTTGGGGCAGCGGTGGCTACACCTTC.

In its sample, this clone was seen a few times. This chain connects TRBV28 to TRBJ1-2; D possibly corresponds to TRBD1 (5 bases). CDR1 and CDR2 (germline): MDHEN, SYDVKM. CDR3 length equals 12 residues. Trimming left V 8 bases short and J 5 bases short, with 12 bases between. The CDR3 coding sequence is TGTGCCAGCGGTATCCAGGGATATGGCTACACCTTC. Translated, it gives CASGIQGYGYTF.

This chain links TRBV5-1 with TRBJ1-1; possibly TRBD1 for D (5 bases). Germline V gene sequence: CDR1 SGHRS, CDR2 YFSETQ. The ends were cut back, 6 bases at V and 0 bases at J, with 18 bases in the middle. CDR3 size: 16 residues. The CDR3 protein is CASTREGQGMNTEAFF. The CDR3 DNA reads TGCGCCAGCACCCGGGAGGGGCAGGGAATGAACACTGAAGCTTTCTTT.

A word on this clone: The germline gene is not matched at one end of the junction; a read error may be the cause. The chain uses TRBV28 and TRBJ1-2; weak D call: TRBD1 (5 bases). Per the germline V gene, CDR1 is MDHEN and CDR2 is SYDVKM. The CDR3 contains 16 residues. CDR3 region: CVSSLSSPRGNYGYTF. The CDR3 nucleotides read TGTGTCAGCAGCCTTTCCTCCCCCCGGGGGAACTATGGCTACACCTTC.

The chain has TRBV5-1 and TRBJ2-6, with D perhaps matching TRBD1 or TRBD2 (6 bases each). The CDR3 totals 16 residues. V lost 4 bases to trimming and J lost 0 bases, with 11 bases between them. The germline V gene encodes CDR1 SGHRS and CDR2 YFSETQ. CDR3 nucleotide sequence: TGCGCCAGCAGCAACGGGGGCCACTCTGGGGCCAACGTCCTGACTTTC. It is translated as CASSNGGHSGANVLTF.

This chain uses TRBV6-6 with TRBJ1-5, with D perhaps TRBD1 (6 bases). The V end was cut by 6 bases, the J end by 3 bases, with 9 bases between. The CDR3 is 13 residues long. CDR1 MNHNY and CDR2 SVGAGI come from the germline V gene (reference sequence). As DNA, the CDR3 is TGTGCCAGCAGAGGACAGTCCAATCAGCCCCAGCATTTT. It specifies CASRGQSNQPQHF.

The chain combines TRBV7-2 with TRBJ1-3, with D possibly TRBD1 on 5 matching bases. The CDR3 is 14 amino acids. Trimming pared 0 bases from V and 2 bases from J, leaving 5 bases between. From germline, CDR1 is SGHTA and CDR2 FQGNSA. The CDR3 coding sequence is TGTGCCAGCAGCTTAGCGGACACTGGAAACACCATATATTTT. Protein: CASSLADTGNTIYF. Combining the CDR3 with reference TRBV7-2 and TRBJ1-3 gives the whole variable domain GAGVSQSPSNKVTEKGKDVELRCDPISGHTALYWYRQSLGQGLEFLIYFQGNSAPDKSGLPSDRFSAERTGGSVSTLTIQRTQQEDSAVYLCASSLADTGNTIYFGEGSWLTVV.